Listed here are 27 T cell receptor beta chains from one sample, sequenced in a study of T cell repertoires in aging, cancer and after chemotherapy. A mixed TRB-A/B primer pool amplified rearranged TRB by multiplex touch-down PCR. TCRdb itself ran the multiplex PCR reads through MiXCR, one entry per CDR3 protein. The table shows 2,000 or so distinct CDR3 sequences, with about 20% occurring only once. The template was genomic DNA from peripheral blood, not RNA. Sequenced material: blood. The source of these receptors is a human donor with a solid tumor.

This clonotype is judged large. This rearrangement joins TRBV12-3 or TRBV12-4 to TRBJ2-7; no reliable D call. This CDR3 contains 11 residues. The V end lost 3 bases, the J end lost 4 bases, and 4 bases lay between the germline ends. CDR3 protein: CASSLTYEQYF. The CDR3 DNA sequence: TGTGCCAGCAGTTTGACTTACGAGCAGTACTTC.

There are a few counts of this clonotype. The chain recombines TRBV11-1 with TRBJ2-1, with 9 bases aligning to TRBD2. The germline V gene encodes CDR1 SGHAT and CDR2 FQDESV (reference sequence). With 4 bases clipped from V and 5 bases from J, the junction kept 9 bases outside the gene matches. The CDR3 extends over 16 amino acids. In DNA form, the CDR3 reads TGTGCCAGCAGCTCTTTGAGGAGCGGGGGGCACAATGAGCAGTTCTTC. Translated: CASSSLRSGGHNEQFF.

The CDR3 coding sequence is TGCGCCAGCAGCTCGAGCTCCTACGAGCAGTACGTC. Protein product: CASSSSSYEQYV. The chain couples TRBV5-1 to TRBJ2-7; D ambiguous. Germline lookup yields CDR1 SGHRS and CDR2 YFSETQ. Trimming left V 3 bases short and J 0 bases short, with 4 bases between. The CDR3 covers 12 residues.

By share, this clonotype ranks as medium-sized. The rearrangement uses TRBV7-9 and TRBJ2-3; a weak D match, TRBD2 (7 bases). Germline CDR1 reads SEHNR; CDR2 reads FQNEAQ (reference sequence). V dropped 2 bases and J dropped 6 bases, with 21 bases sitting between them. The CDR3 loop spans 17 amino acids. The CDR3 DNA is TGTGCCAGCAGCTTATACGCAAAGGGGGGGTCCGGCGATACGCAGTATTTT. It yields the protein CASSLYAKGGSGDTQYF.

This clonotype has only a few counts. This chain uses TRBV5-8 with TRBJ1-1; D is possibly TRBD1 (5 bases). The CDR3 sequence is 15 residues long. CDR1 and CDR2 (germline): SGHTS, YDEGEE. V lost 4 bases to trimming and J lost 4 bases, with 17 bases between them. The CDR3 loop reads CASSEGPGRATEAFF. Here the CDR3 DNA reads TGTGCCAGCAGCGAGGGACCAGGGAGGGCCACTGAAGCTTTCTTT.

On this clonotype itself: This may stem from a read error, because a much larger clone lies one nucleotide away. The chain is built from TRBV10-3 and TRBJ2-1, with 8 bases identical to TRBD2. Looked up from germline, CDR1 is ENHRY and CDR2 is SYGVKD. The CDR3 extends over 12 amino acids. Here the CDR3 DNA reads TGTGCCATCAGCCGGGGGGGGGGTGAGCTGTTCTTC. Amino acids: CAISRGGGELFF.

The V call is TRBV5-5, the J call TRBJ1-1; D possibly corresponds to TRBD1 (5 bases). CDR1 and CDR2 (germline): SGHKS, YYEKEE (reference sequence). There are 15 residues in the CDR3. V was cut by 0 bases and J by 0 bases, with 9 bases left in between. This CDR3 is CASSLGRGVNTEAFF. The CDR3 DNA sequence: TGTGCCAGCAGCTTGGGTCGGGGCGTGAACACTGAAGCTTTCTTT.

The chain links TRBV20-1 to TRBJ2-1, with 7 bases aligning to TRBD2. Trimming cost V 8 bases and J 3 bases; bases outside gene matches: 7. Germline V CDR1 and CDR2: DFQATT, SNEGSKA (reference sequence). The CDR3 length is 13 residues. CDR3: CSSTGTIYNEQFF. Written as DNA, the CDR3 is TGCAGTTCAACCGGGACTATCTACAATGAGCAGTTCTTC.

Relative to its sample, this clonotype is medium-sized. This chain uses TRBV5-4 with TRBJ2-7, with D maybe TRBD2 (5 bases). Germline CDR1 SGHNT, CDR2 YYREEE (reference sequence). V lost 1 base to trimming and J lost 2 bases, with 13 bases between them. The CDR3 consists of 15 residues. DNA of the CDR3: TGTGCCAGCAGCTTGATCCGCGGGCTAACCTACGAGCAGTACTTC. Protein: CASSLIRGLTYEQYF.

Sample share makes this clonotype medium-sized. The CDR3 DNA follows: TGTGCCAGCAGTTTTGACAGCCGGGGCAATCAGCCCCAGCATTTT. Its translation is CASSFDSRGNQPQHF. V gene TRBV27 combines with J gene TRBJ1-5; a weak D match, TRBD1 (5 bases). Trimming removed 3 bases from V and 2 bases from J, with 11 bases in between. Germline CDR1 reads MNHEY; CDR2 reads SMNVEV (reference sequence). CDR3 length: 15 amino acids.

The gene calls are TRBV14 and TRBJ2-5; 9 bases map to TRBD2. Germline V gene lookup returns CDR1 SGHDN and CDR2 FVKESK. The CDR3 runs to 14 residues. The V and J ends lost 5 bases and 4 bases, in that order; junction bases with no gene match: 5. CDR3 DNA: TGTGCCAGCAGCTCCCCGGGACTAGCAGAGACCCAGTACTTC. Translating gives CASSSPGLAETQYF.

Within the sample, this clonotype is large (0.1 to 1%). V gene TRBV29-1 combines with J gene TRBJ1-1; TRBD1 aligns across 9 bases. Germline trimming cut 2 bases from V and 4 bases from J; bases unmatched to any gene: 2. CDR1 and CDR2 (germline): SQVTM, ANQGSEA. This CDR3 is built from 13 residues. CDR3 sequence reads: CSVESTGGTEAFF. CDR3 DNA: TGCAGCGTTGAATCGACAGGGGGCACTGAAGCTTTCTTT.

The chain combines TRBV6-5 with TRBJ2-7; 10 bases match TRBD1. The CDR3 length is 13 residues. Germline CDR1 and CDR2: MNHEY and SVGAGI. V was clipped by 9 bases and J by 5 bases; unmatched bases: 7. This CDR3 is CASTRDRGHEQYF. The CDR3 DNA follows: TGTGCCAGTACCCGGGACAGGGGCCACGAGCAGTACTTC.

V is TRBV20-1 and J is TRBJ1-5; D might be TRBD1 (5 bases). Germline CDR1 is DFQATT and CDR2 is SNEGSKA (reference sequence). V was trimmed by 0 bases and J by 3 bases, leaving 12 bases between them. This CDR3 has 15 amino acids. In nucleotides, the CDR3 is TGCAGTGCTAGAGATGGGGCCCGAAACAATCAGCCCCAGCATTTT. This codes for CSARDGARNNQPQHF.

Within the sample, this clonotype is medium-sized. The chain recombines TRBV20-1 with TRBJ2-1; D is tentatively TRBD1 or TRBD2 (7 bases each). Trimming shortened V by 3 bases and J by 7 bases, and 16 bases separated the two germline ends. Germline values: CDR1 DFQATT, CDR2 SNEGSKA (reference sequence). The CDR3 loop spans 14 amino acids. The CDR3: CSASMQGGSNEQFF. The CDR3 DNA is TGCAGTGCTAGCATGCAGGGGGGGTCGAATGAGCAGTTCTTC.

This clonotype is labeled medium-sized (0.01 to 0.1%). This chain links TRBV5-1 with TRBJ1-4, with D possibly TRBD1 on 6 matching bases. The V and J ends lost 3 bases and 8 bases respectively, with 20 bases between them. CDR1 is SGHRS and CDR2 is YFSETQ in the germline V gene. The CDR3 sequence is 16 residues long. CDR3 amino acids: CASSWAATGRGEKLFF. The CDR3 DNA is TGCGCCAGCAGCTGGGCCGCGACAGGCAGGGGAGAAAAACTGTTTTTT.

About this clonotype: The missing conserved phenylalanine or tryptophan at the end of this CDR3 makes a read error likely. It is unclear where the CDR3 begins or ends on the DNA, so no DNA is shown, and the CDR3 is as TCRdb lists it. V gene TRBV15 combines with J gene TRBJ1-5; TRBD1, as called in the table, went unchecked against the DNA. Germline assignment: CDR1 LNHNV and CDR2 YYDKDF (reference sequence). The CDR3 sequence runs 14 residues, both termini included. The CDR3 protein is CATSRDGNTQPQQG.

By share, this clonotype counts as medium-sized (0.01 to 0.1%). The gene calls are TRBV6-6 and TRBJ1-5, with a weak D call TRBD1 (6 bases). Trimming took 8 bases from V and 7 from J, leaving 21 bases between them. Germline-derived CDR1 and CDR2 are MNHNY and SVGAGI (reference sequence). The CDR3 has 15 amino acids. The CDR3 loop is CASVEHKGGRQPQHF. CDR3 coding DNA: TGTGCCAGCGTCGAACACAAGGGGGGACGACAGCCCCAGCATTTT.

This chain links TRBV7-7 with TRBJ2-5; D is unclear. V gave up 1 base and J gave up 0 bases, with 12 bases separating them. There are 16 residues in the CDR3. Germline CDR1 SSHAT, CDR2 FNYEAQ (reference sequence). The CDR3 protein is CASSLGLLRHQETQYF. The CDR3 nucleotides read TGTGCCAGCAGCTTAGGGTTGTTACGACACCAAGAGACCCAGTACTTC. The full variable domain, rest sourced from reference TRBV7-7 and TRBJ2-5, is GAGVSQSPRYKVTKRGQDVTLRCDPISSHATLYWYQQALGQGPEFLTYFNYEAQPDKSGLPSDRFSAERPEGSISTLTIQRTEQRDSAMYRCASSLGLLRHQETQYFGPGTRLLVL.

This clonotype occurred a few times. This chain uses TRBV12-3 or TRBV12-4 with TRBJ1-5, with D possibly being TRBD1 (5 bases). This CDR3 spans 13 amino acids. The germline V and J ends were trimmed by 4 bases and 3 bases, with 7 bases remaining between them. CDR3 sequence (DNA): TGTGCCAGCAGTTGGGACGTCAATCAGCCCCAGCATTTT. This encodes CASSWDVNQPQHF.

By share, this clonotype ranks as medium-sized. The chain recombines TRBV5-6 with TRBJ1-5, with TRBD1 as a possible D gene (5 bases). Germline V gene data show CDR1 as SGHDT and CDR2 as YYEEEE. The CDR3 totals 15 residues. V was pared by 0 bases and J by 0 bases, with 7 bases between. CDR3: CASSLVGVSNQPQHF. CDR3 nucleotides: TGTGCCAGCAGCTTGGTAGGGGTTAGCAATCAGCCCCAGCATTTT.

This clonotype was observed a handful of times. J is TRBJ2-7 and V is TRBV11-2, with unresolved D. This CDR3 has 12 amino acids. From germline, CDR1 is SGHAT and CDR2 FQNNGV. The V and J ends lost 1 base and 2 bases respectively, with 3 bases between them. CDR3 in DNA: TGTGCCAGCAGCTTAGTACCCTACGAGCAGTACGTC. Translated: CASSLVPYEQYV.

This clonotype is labeled large (0.1 to 1%). One end of the junction is discordant with germline, which a read error may explain. This sequence joins TRBV6-5 and TRBJ1-3; 7 bases align to TRBD1. Per germline, CDR1 MNHEY and CDR2 SVGAGI. There are 12 residues in the CDR3. The CDR3 DNA reads as TGTGCCAGCAGAAATACCGGAGGGACAGAGCATTTT. Residues: CASRNTGGTEHF.

This clonotype is classed as medium-sized. The rearrangement uses TRBV7-6 and TRBJ2-2; a weak D match, TRBD2 (5 bases). The CDR3 spans 18 residues. CDR1 and CDR2 (germline): SGHVS, FNYEAQ. Trimming removed 0 bases at V and 0 bases at J, with 14 bases between. The CDR3 nucleotides are TGTGCCAGCAGCTTAGCGAGGGATTATTACACGAACACCGGGGAGCTGTTTTTT. Translating it yields CASSLARDYYTNTGELFF.

J is TRBJ2-2 and V is TRBV27; D is unclear. The germline gives CDR1 MNHEY, CDR2 SMNVEV (reference sequence). The CDR3 length is 13 residues. V was shortened by 5 bases and J by 7 bases, with 11 bases between the two germline ends. The CDR3 sequence: CASSDLGGGELFF. CDR3 DNA: TGTGCCAGCAGTGATCTTGGCGGCGGGGAGCTGTTTTTT.

In its sample, this clonotype is medium-sized. The junction departs from the called germline gene at one end, perhaps through a read error. The chain couples TRBV12-3 or TRBV12-4 to TRBJ2-2; D may match TRBD1 or TRBD2 (5 bases each). The CDR3 is made up of 15 amino acids. For the CDR3, the DNA is TGTGCCAGCAGTCGGCCGGGACGGAACCCCGGGGAGCTGTTTTTT. As protein: CASSRPGRNPGELFF.

By proportion, this clonotype is large. The genes are TRBV19 and TRBJ1-6, with a possible D match to TRBD1 (6 bases). Germline CDR1 LNHDA, CDR2 SQIVND (reference sequence). V was trimmed by 5 bases and J by 4 bases, leaving 12 bases between them. The CDR3 length is 15 residues. The CDR3, as DNA: TGTGCCAGTAGTTGGAGGACAGAGTATAATTCACCCCTCCACTTT. It is translated as CASSWRTEYNSPLHF.